These 7 T cell receptor beta chains were sequenced from one sample in a study of T cell therapy after organ transplantation. The antigens these receptors bind are not known. Noted time point: 4-8 weeks after completion of therapy. The table came from immunoSEQ multiplex PCR; TCRdb's copy has only in-frame clones and leaves some out. The sample lists almost 20,000 clones, 81% occurring once. The sample was CD8+ T cells from blood, taken after autologous CMV-specific T cell therapy. Source of these receptors: a human patient who had received a solid organ transplant and had CMV disease. Some of these T cells may belong to the graft donor.

The chain has TRBV7-3 and TRBJ2-3; possible D gene TRBD2, 5 bases. This CDR3 contains 13 residues. Trimming took off 2 bases at V and 3 bases at J, with 6 bases between the two ends. CDR1 is SGHTA and CDR2 is FQGTGA in the germline V gene. For the CDR3, the DNA is TGTGCCAGCAGCTTAGGGAGTACAGATACGCAGTATTTT. As protein: CASSLGSTDTQYF.

The chain recombines TRBV7-9 with TRBJ2-4; 7 positions match TRBD1. V lost 3 bases, J lost 7 bases, and 12 bases stayed unmatched. Germline V CDR1 and CDR2: SEHNR, FQNEAQ (reference sequence). This CDR3 comprises 16 residues. The CDR3 DNA reads TGTGCCAGCAGCTTTCAGACAGGGCTAAAAGGGAACATTCAGTACTTC. Its protein product is CASSFQTGLKGNIQYF.

V and J are TRBV20-1 and TRBJ1-2; TRBD1 is a possible D gene (6 bases). Trimming pared 7 bases from V and 5 bases from J, leaving 11 bases between. CDR3 size: 11 residues. Germline lookup yields CDR1 DFQATT and CDR2 SNEGSKA (reference sequence). The CDR3 region is CSVGGAYGYTF. The DNA for the CDR3 is TGCAGTGTGGGGGGGGCTTATGGCTACACCTTC.

This sequence joins TRBV6-5 and TRBJ2-2; 9 bases map to TRBD1. The trim removed 8 bases at V and 5 bases at J, leaving 6 bases unmatched. This CDR3 has 14 amino acids. CDR1 is MNHEY and CDR2 is SVGAGI in the germline V gene. CDR3 nucleotide sequence: TGTGCCAGCGCTGGACAGGGGTCTACCGGGGAGCTGTTTTTT. This sequence encodes CASAGQGSTGELFF.

The chain joins TRBV4-1 to TRBJ2-1; unclear D gene. V was clipped by 1 base and J by 7 bases, with 17 bases between them. CDR3 size: 16 residues. The germline CDR1 and CDR2 sequences are MGHRA and YSYEKL. The CDR3 sequence: CASSQASARLGNEQFF. In nucleotides, the CDR3 is TGCGCCAGCAGCCAAGCCAGTGCGCGTTTGGGGAATGAGCAGTTCTTC.

V gene TRBV7-3 combines with J gene TRBJ2-1, with D perhaps TRBD1 (6 bases). This CDR3 spans 16 amino acids. CDR1 is SGHTA and CDR2 is FQGTGA in the germline V gene. V was pared by 0 bases and J by 0 bases, with 9 bases between. CDR3 loop: CASSLTSGDSYNEQFF. CDR3 in DNA: TGTGCCAGCAGCTTAACGTCAGGGGACTCCTACAATGAGCAGTTCTTC.

This clone was seen just once. In DNA, the CDR3 is TGTGCCAGCAGTGACCGGGACGGCCGTGAGGGTCCCGTGGCTTTCTTT. Protein sequence: CASSDRDGREGPVAFF. The chain is built from TRBV25-1 and TRBJ1-1; the D gene is possibly TRBD1 (5 bases). V dropped 3 bases and J dropped 11 bases, with 25 bases sitting between them. CDR1 MGHDK and CDR2 SYGVNS come from the germline V gene. This CDR3 contains 16 residues. Variable domain in full (rest from reference TRBV25-1 and TRBJ1-1): EADIYQTPRYLVIGTGKKITLECSQTMGHDKMYWYQQDPGMELHLIHYSYGVNSTEKGDLSSESTVSRIRTEHFPLTLESARPSHTSQYLCASSDRDGREGPVAFFGQGTRLTVV.